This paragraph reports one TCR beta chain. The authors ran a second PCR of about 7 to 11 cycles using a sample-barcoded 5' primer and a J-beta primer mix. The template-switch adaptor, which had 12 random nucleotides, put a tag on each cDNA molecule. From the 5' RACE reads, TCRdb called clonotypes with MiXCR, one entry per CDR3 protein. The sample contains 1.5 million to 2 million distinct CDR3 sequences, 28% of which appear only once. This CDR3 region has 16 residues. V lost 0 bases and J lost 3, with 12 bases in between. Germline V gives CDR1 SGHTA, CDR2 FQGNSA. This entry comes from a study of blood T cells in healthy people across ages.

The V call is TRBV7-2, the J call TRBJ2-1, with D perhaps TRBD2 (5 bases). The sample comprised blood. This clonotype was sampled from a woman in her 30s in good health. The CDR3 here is CASSLARTGGYNEQFF. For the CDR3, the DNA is TGTGCCAGCAGCTTAGCGAGGACTGGCGGCTACAATGAGCAGTTCTTC.